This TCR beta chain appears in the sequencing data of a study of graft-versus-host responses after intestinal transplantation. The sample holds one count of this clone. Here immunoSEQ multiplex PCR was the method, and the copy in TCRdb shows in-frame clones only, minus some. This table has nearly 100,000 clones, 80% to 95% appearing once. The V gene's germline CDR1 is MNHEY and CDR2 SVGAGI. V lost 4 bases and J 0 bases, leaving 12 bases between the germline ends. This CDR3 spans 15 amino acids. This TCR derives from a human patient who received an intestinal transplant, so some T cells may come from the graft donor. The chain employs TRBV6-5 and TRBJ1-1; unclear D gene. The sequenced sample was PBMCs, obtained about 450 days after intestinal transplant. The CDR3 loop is CASSSSPILNTEAFF. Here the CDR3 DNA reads TGTGCCAGCAGTTCATCGCCCATTTTGAACACTGAAGCTTTCTTT.